This TCR beta chain was identified in a study of blood T cell repertoires in COVID-19. Study details: Samples of COVID-19 (acute and convalescent) were obtained from the United States, Italy and Spain. In each case, the material was cDNA or gDNA derived from T cells, B-cell-depleted T cells, or PBMCs.

Per the original data handling: Cell counts per sample came from amplifying reference gene primers. Profiled with immunoSEQ multiplex PCR; TCRdb holds only in-frame clones, not every one. For V, J and clone size, that table is used; D and trimming come from the DNA. The sample yields hundreds of thousands of clones, roughly 86% seen once. The germline V gene has CDR1 GTSNPN and CDR2 SVGIG (reference sequence). The CDR3 runs 16 residues. Trimming removed 0 bases from V and 2 bases from J; junction bases left unmatched: 6. The receptor was isolated from a woman aged 18-35 years who had recovered from COVID-19. The rearrangement joins TRBV30 to TRBJ2-3; 9 nucleotides agree with TRBD2. Input material: PBMCs or T cells enriched from blood (not recorded which). The CDR3 loop is CAWSVGAGGHTDTQYF. Written as DNA, the CDR3 is TGTGCCTGGAGTGTAGGGGCGGGGGGGCACACAGATACGCAGTATTTT.